Listed below are T cell receptor beta chains from one sample, sequenced in a study of OX40 agonist ivuxolimab in advanced cancers. The repertoire was sequenced with immunoSEQ multiplex PCR; TCRdb's copy has only in-frame clones and lacks some. This table has around 80,000 clones, roughly 86% appearing once. This material consisted of CD4+ or CD8+ T cells sorted from blood, taken in a trial of the OX40 agonist ivuxolimab. These TCRs come from an adult with an advanced solid tumor such as melanoma, head and neck, liver or kidney cancer. Each CDR3 is given with its conserved first and last residue. Fields, in order: V gene, clone size, J gene, D gene, CDR3 DNA, CDR3 protein. D genes are given only for firm matches. Clone size is not always given. Where it is, it says once, few, many or a class for expanded clones.

V: TRBV5-1; size: -; J: TRBJ2-5; D: TRBD2; DNA: TGCGCCAGCAGCTTGGCAATAGCGGGGGTCCAGTACTTC; CDR3: CASSLAIAGVQYF
V: TRBV28; size: -; J: TRBJ1-2; D: TRBD1; DNA: TGTGCCAGCATCGCGCCAGGGGGCTTATCGGAAGGCTACACCTTC; CDR3: CASIAPGGLSEGYTF
V: TRBV30; size: -; J: TRBJ1-6; D: -; DNA: TGTGCCTGGAGTGTCAATTCACCCCTCCACTTT; CDR3: CAWSVNSPLHF
V: TRBV5-5; size: -; J: TRBJ1-2; D: TRBD1; DNA: TGTGCCAGCAGCCAGGGACAGGGCACTAACTATGGCTACACCTTC; CDR3: CASSQGQGTNYGYTF
V: TRBV11-2; size: -; J: TRBJ1-1; D: TRBD1; DNA: TGTGCCAGCAGCTCGAACGGGTGGGGACAGGGGGCGGTGAACACTGAAGCTTTCTTT; CDR3: CASSSNGWGQGAVNTEAFF
V: TRBV25-1; size: -; J: TRBJ1-5; D: -; DNA: TGTGCCAGCAGTGAATATTCCCTCGGGGCAGATCAGCCCCAGCATTTT; CDR3: CASSEYSLGADQPQHF
V: TRBV5-4; size: -; J: TRBJ2-1; D: -; DNA: TGTGCCAGCAGCTTGGTGATCGATGAGCAGTTCTTC; CDR3: CASSLVIDEQFF
V: TRBV6-5; size: few; J: TRBJ1-2; D: TRBD1; DNA: TGTGCCAGCAGCCCTACAGGGGGCGCGGGCTATGGCTACACCTTC; CDR3: CASSPTGGAGYGYTF
V: TRBV7-9; size: -; J: TRBJ1-1; D: -; DNA: TGTGCCAGCAGCACATGGACGGTGAACACTGAAGCTTTCTTT; CDR3: CASSTWTVNTEAFF
V: TRBV19; size: -; J: TRBJ2-1; D: -; DNA: TGTGCCAGTAGTATCGGGGGATACAATGAGCAGTTCTTC; CDR3: CASSIGGYNEQFF
V: TRBV7-3; size: -; J: TRBJ2-1; D: TRBD2; DNA: TGTGCCAGCAGGACAGCGGGGGCATCCTACAATGAGCAGTTCTTC; CDR3: CASRTAGASYNEQFF
V: TRBV5-1; size: -; J: TRBJ2-3; D: -; DNA: TGCGCCAGCAGCCAGTGGGGGGATACGCAGTATTTT; CDR3: CASSQWGDTQYF